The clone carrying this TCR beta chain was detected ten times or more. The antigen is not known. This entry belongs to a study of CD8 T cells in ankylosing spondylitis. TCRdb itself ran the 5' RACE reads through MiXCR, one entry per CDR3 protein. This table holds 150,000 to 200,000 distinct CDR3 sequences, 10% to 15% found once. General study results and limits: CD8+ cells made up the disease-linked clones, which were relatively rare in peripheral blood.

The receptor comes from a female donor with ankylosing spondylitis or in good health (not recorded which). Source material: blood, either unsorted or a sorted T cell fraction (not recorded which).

Here the CDR3 DNA reads TGCGCCAGCAGCCCTGATCGGGGTTCAGATACGCAGTATTTT. Encoded protein: CASSPDRGSDTQYF. The chain employs TRBV4-1 and TRBJ2-3; D perhaps matches TRBD2 (5 bases). The CDR3 sequence is 14 residues long. Per the germline V gene, CDR1 is MGHRA and CDR2 is YSYEKL. V dropped 4 bases and J dropped 4 bases, with 12 bases sitting between them.